One and the same sample provided the 14 T cell receptor beta chains below, sequenced in a study of blood T cell repertoires in COVID-19. Using immunoSEQ multiplex PCR, the repertoire was profiled, and TCRdb retains in-frame clones only, with some absent. The top ten clones hold 3.1% of a sample with some 220,000 clones, about 86% of them seen once. The sample taken for sequencing was PBMCs or T cells enriched from blood (not recorded which). The origin of the receptors is a woman between 50 and 59 years old in a cohort exposed to, infected with or recovered from COVID-19 (not recorded which).

The J gene is TRBJ2-7, the V gene TRBV4-3; maybe TRBD1 (6 bases). Trimming stripped 0 bases from V and 2 bases from J, with 11 bases between. Germline CDR1 LGHNA, CDR2 YSLEER. This CDR3 spans 15 amino acids. The CDR3 nucleotides read TGCGCCAGCAGCCAAGAGGGGGCCACCACCTACGAGCAGTACTTC. Translated, it gives CASSQEGATTYEQYF.

The chain recombines TRBV7-2 with TRBJ2-1; tentative D call: TRBD1 (5 bases). V lost 7 bases, J lost 5 bases, and 18 bases lay in between. Per the germline V gene, CDR1 is SGHTA and CDR2 is FQGNSA. CDR3 length: 15 residues. The CDR3 DNA follows: TGTGCCAGCAAGGCCCCAGGGAATGTCCACAATGAGCAGTTCTTC. Protein product: CASKAPGNVHNEQFF.

This sequence joins TRBV2 and TRBJ2-7; 8 nucleotides agree with TRBD1. This CDR3 has 14 residues. V was clipped by 7 bases and J by 0 bases; unmatched bases: 5. Per germline, CDR1 SNHLY and CDR2 FYNNEI. The CDR3 sequence is CASKVTGGSYEQYF. In DNA, the CDR3 is TGTGCCAGCAAGGTAACAGGGGGCTCCTACGAGCAGTACTTC.

The gene calls are TRBV10-3 and TRBJ2-5, with D possibly matching TRBD1 (5 bases). The CDR3 spans 15 residues. In germline, CDR1 is ENHRY, CDR2 SYGVKD. V was clipped by 0 bases and J by 4 bases, with 12 bases between them. The CDR3, as DNA: TGTGCCATCAGTGAGTCCAGGTTAGGGGTAGAGACCCAGTACTTC. Translating gives CAISESRLGVETQYF.

This chain's CDR3 is CASSASGGQIQETQYF. CDR3 nucleotide sequence: TGTGCCAGCAGCGCATCGGGGGGACAAATACAAGAGACCCAGTACTTC. The V and J genes are TRBV9 and TRBJ2-5; D may be TRBD2 (7 bases). The CDR3 contains 16 residues. V dropped 3 bases and J dropped 2 bases, with 17 bases sitting between them. In germline, CDR1 is SGDLS, CDR2 YYNGEE.

This sequence joins TRBV18 and TRBJ1-4; 8 bases fit TRBD1. CDR1 and CDR2 (germline): KGHSH, LQKENI. The V and J ends lost 8 bases and 7 bases, in that order; junction bases with no gene match: 6. This CDR3 is built from 13 residues. CDR3 amino acids: CASAGQGGEKLFF. In DNA, the CDR3 is TGTGCCAGCGCAGGACAGGGTGGTGAAAAACTGTTTTTT.

The chain recombines TRBV6-5 with TRBJ2-1; TRBD1 might be the D (6 bases). CDR1 and CDR2 (germline): MNHEY, SVGAGI. V lost 0 bases and J lost 0, with 9 bases in between. The CDR3 has 16 amino acids. CDR3 sequence reads: CASSYSTGYSYNEQFF. The CDR3 DNA follows: TGTGCCAGCAGTTACTCGACAGGCTACTCCTACAATGAGCAGTTCTTC.

The gene calls are TRBV7-2 and TRBJ2-3; a possible D gene is TRBD2 (5 bases). V gave up 5 bases and J gave up 11 bases, with 17 bases separating them. CDR1 and CDR2 from the germline V gene are SGHTA and FQGNSA. The CDR3 runs to 13 residues. CDR3 coding DNA: TGTGCCAGCAGCCCGTACGGGGATTGGGGGCAGTATTTT. Translated, it gives CASSPYGDWGQYF.

The DNA for the CDR3 is TGTGCCAGCAGCCATGGACAACAGAAATCGACAGATACGCAGTATTTT. This encodes CASSHGQQKSTDTQYF. The V and J genes are TRBV14 and TRBJ2-3; a possible D gene is TRBD1 (5 bases). The CDR3 has 16 amino acids. V shed 3 bases and J shed 3 bases, with 16 bases lying between them. Germline CDR1 is SGHDN and CDR2 is FVKESK.

This sequence joins TRBV9 and TRBJ1-1; TRBD1 is a possible D gene (5 bases). In germline, CDR1 is SGDLS, CDR2 YYNGEE. V was pared by 4 bases and J by 7 bases, with 14 bases between. The CDR3 has 13 residues. The CDR3, as DNA: TGTGCCAGCAGCCCGGGGGGGGATGGTGAAGCTTTCTTT. This codes for CASSPGGDGEAFF.

The chain joins TRBV10-1 to TRBJ1-1; D call uncertain. Trimming removed 4 bases from V and 1 base from J, with 7 bases in between. Germline CDR1 WNHNN, CDR2 SYGVQD (reference sequence). This CDR3 is built from 13 residues. CDR3 nucleotides: TGCGCCAGCAGTGTGAGGTCGAACACTGAAGCTTTCTTT. This encodes CASSVRSNTEAFF.

The chain recombines TRBV4-3 with TRBJ1-6; maybe TRBD1 (6 bases). Germline V lookup: CDR1 LGHNA, CDR2 YSLEER. This CDR3 contains 12 residues. V gave up 4 bases and J gave up 10 bases, with 8 bases separating them. Here the CDR3 reads CASSLQGSPLHF. The CDR3 bases are TGCGCCAGCAGCCTCCAGGGGTCACCCCTCCACTTT.

This clone was detected only once. This chain joins TRBV5-1 and TRBJ2-3, with a weak D call TRBD1 (6 bases). The CDR3 consists of 13 residues. V was trimmed by 6 bases and J by 9 bases, leaving 17 bases between them. The germline CDR1 and CDR2 sequences are SGHRS and YFSETQ. In nucleotides, the CDR3 is TGCGCCAGCACCCTCTCAGGGGAAGCGACGCAGTATTTT. This sequence encodes CASTLSGEATQYF. Filled out from reference TRBV5-1 and TRBJ2-3, the complete variable domain reads KAGVTQTPRYLIKTRGQQVTLSCSPISGHRSVSWYQQTPGQGLQFLFEYFSETQRNKGNFPGRFSGRQFSNSRSEMNVSTLELGDSALYLCASTLSGEATQYFGPGTRLTVL.

This clone has a handful of counts. CDR3: CASSYRDRNYGYTF. The CDR3 DNA reads as TGTGCCAGCAGTTACAGGGACAGGAACTATGGCTACACCTTC. The J gene is TRBJ1-2, the V gene TRBV6-5; TRBD1 agrees at 8 bases. CDR3 size: 14 residues. Germline loops: CDR1 MNHEY, CDR2 SVGAGI. The junction had 1 base not matched to a gene; V was cut back by 2 bases and J by 2 bases.